The TCR beta chain described here comes from a study of blood T cells in healthy people across ages. General study results and limits: CMV infection status of these donors was not known. Roughly linear declines in TCR beta diversity per million T cells occurred with age.

This clonotype was seen many times. The antigen remains undetermined. The second PCR ran about 6 to 12 cycles with a sample-barcoded 5' primer and J-beta primers. A template-switch adaptor with 12 random nucleotides tagged each cDNA molecule. TCRdb reprocessed the 5' RACE reads via MiXCR and lists one record per CDR3 protein. Of approximately 680,000 distinct CDR3 sequences in the sample, roughly 32% are singletons; the top ten hold 15%. Germline CDR1 LNHNV, CDR2 YYDKDF (reference sequence). Between the trimmed V and J ends, which lost 4 bases and 7 bases, there was a span of 17 bases. The CDR3 totals 15 residues.

The J gene is TRBJ2-1, the V gene TRBV15; D may match TRBD1 or TRBD2 (5 bases each). Sequencing used blood. This TCR was sampled from a woman aged 80 or older in good health. The CDR3 nucleotides are TGTGCCACCAGCAACCTAGCAGGGAGTGGGAATGAGCAGTTCTTC. Residues: CATSNLAGSGNEQFF. The complete variable domain, with remaining parts taken from reference TRBV15 and TRBJ2-1, reads DAMVIQNPRYQVTQFGKPVTLSCSQTLNHNVMYWYQQKSSQAPKLLFHYYDKDFNNEADTPDNFQSRRPNTSFCFLDIRSPGLGDTAMYLCATSNLAGSGNEQFFGPGTRLTVL.